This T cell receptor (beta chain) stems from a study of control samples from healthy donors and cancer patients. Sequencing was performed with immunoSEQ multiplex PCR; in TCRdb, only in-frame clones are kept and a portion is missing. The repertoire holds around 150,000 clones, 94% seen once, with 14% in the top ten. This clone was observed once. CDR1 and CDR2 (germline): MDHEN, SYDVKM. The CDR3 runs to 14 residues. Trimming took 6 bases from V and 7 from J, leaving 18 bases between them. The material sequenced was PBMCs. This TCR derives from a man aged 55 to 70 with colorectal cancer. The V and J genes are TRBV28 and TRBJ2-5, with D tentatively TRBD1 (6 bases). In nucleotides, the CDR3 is TGTGCCAGCAGCGCCGGGACAACTTCAGGGACCCAGTACTTC. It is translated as CASSAGTTSGTQYF.